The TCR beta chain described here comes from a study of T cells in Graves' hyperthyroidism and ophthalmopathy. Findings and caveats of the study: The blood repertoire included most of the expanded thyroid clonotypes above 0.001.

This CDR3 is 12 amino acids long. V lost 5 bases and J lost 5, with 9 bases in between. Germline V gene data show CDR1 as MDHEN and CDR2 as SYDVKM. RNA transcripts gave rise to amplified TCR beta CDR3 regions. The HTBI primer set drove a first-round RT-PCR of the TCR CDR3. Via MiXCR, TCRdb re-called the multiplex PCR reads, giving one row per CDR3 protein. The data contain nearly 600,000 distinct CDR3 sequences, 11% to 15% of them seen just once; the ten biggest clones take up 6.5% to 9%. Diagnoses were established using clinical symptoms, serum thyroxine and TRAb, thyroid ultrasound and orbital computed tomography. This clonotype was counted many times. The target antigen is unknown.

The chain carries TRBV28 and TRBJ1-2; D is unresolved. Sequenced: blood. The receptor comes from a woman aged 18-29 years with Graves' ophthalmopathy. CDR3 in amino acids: CASSIARYGYTF. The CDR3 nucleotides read TGTGCCAGCAGTATCGCGAGGTATGGCTACACCTTC.